The 31 T cell receptor beta chains given below trace back to one sample, sequenced in a study of CD8 T cells in ankylosing spondylitis. Notes on the study in general: It appeared that ankylosing spondylitis blood was characterized by a TCR beta motif of 8 or 9 highly homologous variants.

What these receptors recognize is not known. TCRdb redid the calling of the 5' RACE reads with MiXCR, one entry per CDR3 protein. In the table there are 200,000 to 250,000 distinct CDR3 sequences, approximately 20% of which are singletons. Input material: blood, either unsorted or a sorted T cell fraction (not recorded which). All receptors come from a male donor with ankylosing spondylitis.

The chain couples TRBV5-1 to TRBJ2-7, with D possibly TRBD1 on 6 matching bases. This CDR3 is built from 14 residues. The V gene lost 3 bases and the J gene lost 0 bases, with 10 bases spanning the gap. Germline V gene data show CDR1 as SGHRS and CDR2 as YFSETQ. Here the CDR3 reads CASSWTAISYEQYF. The DNA for the CDR3 is TGCGCCAGCAGCTGGACAGCGATCTCCTACGAGCAGTACTTC.

This clonotype came up once. The gene calls are TRBV30 and TRBJ2-5; the match to TRBD1 covers 7 bases. From germline, CDR1 is GTSNPN and CDR2 SVGIG (reference sequence). The CDR3 spans 13 residues. After removal of 0 bases from V and 5 bases from J, the junction contained 3 bases not matched to a gene. Written as DNA, the CDR3 is TGTGCCTGGAGTGTAGGGGGCTGGGAGACCCAGTACTTC. This encodes CAWSVGGWETQYF.

This clonotype turned up a few times. CDR3 in amino acids: CASSETRDSLQETQYF. As DNA, the CDR3 is TGTGCCAGCAGCGAAACCCGGGACAGCCTCCAAGAGACCCAGTACTTC. The V gene is TRBV7-9, the J gene TRBJ2-5; TRBD1 matches 7 bases. V lost 5 bases and J lost 1; bases outside the gene matches: 10. Germline assignment: CDR1 SEHNR and CDR2 FQNEAQ (reference sequence). This CDR3 spans 16 amino acids.

This clonotype showed up just a few times. The J gene is TRBJ1-2, the V gene TRBV12-3 or TRBV12-4, with D uncertain. CDR3 size: 12 residues. Trimming took 6 bases from V and 8 from J, leaving 13 bases between them. The CDR3, as DNA: TGTGCCAGCAGAGCTGACGGATCGGGCTACACCTTC. This sequence encodes CASRADGSGYTF.

There are a few counts of this clonotype. The chain links TRBV5-5 to TRBJ2-7; D is uncertain. V was shortened by 3 bases and J by 3 bases, with 10 bases between the two germline ends. Germline assignment: CDR1 SGHKS and CDR2 YYEKEE (reference sequence). The CDR3 contains 13 residues. CDR3 loop: CASSSTYDYEQYF. The CDR3 bases are TGTGCCAGCAGCTCAACCTACGACTACGAGCAGTACTTC.

This clonotype has more than one count but fewer than ten. The V call is TRBV12-3 or TRBV12-4, the J call TRBJ1-4; D gene ambiguous. Trimming left V 5 bases short and J 7 bases short, with 8 bases between. This CDR3 is 12 amino acids long. CDR3 DNA: TGTGCCAGCAGTCACCCAGGTGAAAAACTGTTTTTT. Its translation: CASSHPGEKLFF.

The DNA of the CDR3 is TGTGCCAGCAGCTCGTCGACCGAAGCCGAGACTGAAGCTTTCTTT. This sequence encodes CASSSSTEAETEAFF. The rearrangement uses TRBV13 and TRBJ1-1; D remains unclear. The V end lost 4 bases, the J end lost 5 bases, and 17 bases lay between the germline ends. The CDR3 covers 15 residues. Germline CDR1 is PRHDT and CDR2 is FYEKMQ (reference sequence).

The V call is TRBV6-2 or TRBV6-3, the J call TRBJ2-1; 11 bases are shared with TRBD2. In germline, CDR1 is MNHEY, CDR2 SVGEGT. This CDR3 has 21 amino acids. V lost 5 bases and J lost 3; bases outside the gene matches: 21. The CDR3 reads CASSTVLAGGPPPSNYNEQFF. The CDR3 region has the DNA TGTGCCAGCAGTACTGTCTTAGCGGGGGGGCCCCCACCATCTAACTACAATGAGCAGTTCTTC.

The V gene is TRBV20-1, the J gene TRBJ1-1; D is undetermined. From germline, CDR1 is DFQATT and CDR2 SNEGSKA (reference sequence). The CDR3 runs 15 residues. Between the trimmed V and J ends, which lost 3 bases and 0 bases, there was a span of 14 bases. The CDR3 protein is CSASEQEVMNTEAFF. The CDR3 bases are TGCAGTGCTAGCGAGCAGGAAGTCATGAACACTGAAGCTTTCTTT.

This sequence joins TRBV4-2 and TRBJ2-7, with D possibly called TRBD1 or TRBD2 (6 bases each). V was pared by 2 bases and J by 2 bases, with 16 bases between. This CDR3 contains 16 residues. CDR1 and CDR2 (germline): LGHNA, YNFKEQ. This CDR3 is CASSQLTRGAPYEQYF. In DNA, the CDR3 is TGTGCCAGCAGCCAATTGACTAGGGGGGCACCCTACGAGCAGTACTTC.

This clonotype was observed many times. The chain joins TRBV29-1 to TRBJ2-7, with TRBD2 matching over 8 bases. The trim removed 4 bases at V and 0 bases at J, leaving 2 bases unmatched. Germline V gene sequence: CDR1 SQVTM, CDR2 ANQGSEA. The CDR3 covers 13 residues. DNA for the CDR3: TGCAGCGTTGCGAGCGGGAGCTCCTACGAGCAGTACTTC. This translates into CSVASGSSYEQYF.

This rearrangement joins TRBV4-1 to TRBJ2-5, with D perhaps given as TRBD1 or TRBD2 (5 bases each). This CDR3 is 15 amino acids long. CDR1 is MGHRA and CDR2 is YSYEKL in the germline V gene. V was pared by 0 bases and J by 5 bases, with 13 bases between. CDR3 nucleotides: TGCGCCAGCAGCCAAGACGGGGCGGGCTTCGAGACCCAGTACTTC. Translating it yields CASSQDGAGFETQYF.

J is TRBJ1-1 and V is TRBV7-9; perhaps TRBD1 as D (6 bases). CDR1 is SEHNR, CDR2 FQNEAQ, per germline (reference sequence). This CDR3 is 15 amino acids long. Trimming shortened V by 4 bases and J by 0 bases, and 12 bases separated the two germline ends. CDR3 nucleotides: TGTGCCAGCAGCTCGGAGAGGGACATGAACACTGAAGCTTTCTTT. Its translation: CASSSERDMNTEAFF.

The chain recombines TRBV28 with TRBJ2-1; D might be TRBD2 (6 bases). Germline CDR1 and CDR2: MDHEN and SYDVKM. This CDR3 has 18 amino acids. V lost 8 bases and J lost 7, with 30 bases in between. Here the CDR3 reads CASSSRYRLEGFGNEQFF. The DNA of the CDR3 is TGTGCCAGCTCATCCCGCTATAGACTAGAAGGGTTTGGAAATGAGCAGTTCTTC.

This clonotype was found a few times. The chain couples TRBV2 to TRBJ2-7; D is unresolved. CDR3 length equals 13 residues. Germline values: CDR1 SNHLY, CDR2 FYNNEI. The germline V and J ends were trimmed by 6 bases and 0 bases, with 9 bases remaining between them. The CDR3 DNA sequence: TGTGCCAGCAGGTTGACACACTCCTACGAGCAGTACTTC. It yields the protein CASRLTHSYEQYF.

The CDR3 DNA sequence: TGTGCCAGTCAACCAGGGGGCCCATCCTACGAGCAGTACTTC. Encoded protein: CASQPGGPSYEQYF. The chain recombines TRBV6-1 with TRBJ2-7, with 8 bases fitting TRBD1. J gave up 1 base and V 9 bases, and 8 bases lay outside the gene matches. Germline assignment: CDR1 MNHNS and CDR2 SASEGT. CDR3 length: 14 amino acids.

This clonotype was detected a few times. Here the CDR3 DNA reads TGTGCCATCAGTGTATCCGGGGCAGATACGCAGTATTTT. This codes for CAISVSGADTQYF. The chain combines TRBV10-3 with TRBJ2-3; D may be TRBD2 (5 bases). The CDR3 consists of 13 residues. Trimming took off 4 bases at V and 4 bases at J, with 9 bases between the two ends. In germline, CDR1 is ENHRY, CDR2 SYGVKD.

Only one count was recorded for this clonotype. The rearrangement links TRBV7-2 to TRBJ1-5; possibly TRBD1 for D (5 bases). The CDR3 totals 14 residues. V lost 8 bases to trimming and J lost 0 bases, with 11 bases between them. Germline CDR1 SGHTA, CDR2 FQGNSA. In DNA form, the CDR3 reads TGTGCCAGCGGGGGGGTTGCTAGCAATCAGCCCCAGCATTTT. Its protein product is CASGGVASNQPQHF.

This rearrangement joins TRBV7-9 to TRBJ2-7; tentatively, D is TRBD1 (5 bases). Between the trimmed V and J ends, which lost 5 bases and 5 bases, there was a span of 13 bases. The germline gives CDR1 SEHNR, CDR2 FQNEAQ (reference sequence). The CDR3 totals 13 residues. The CDR3 nucleotides read TGTGCCAGCAGCAAAAGCCAGGGTGACGAGCAGTACTTC. Protein sequence: CASSKSQGDEQYF.

This chain connects TRBV6-1 to TRBJ2-1; 10 bases match TRBD2. The junction had 5 bases not matched to a gene; V was cut back by 5 bases and J by 4 bases. From germline, CDR1 is MNHNS and CDR2 SASEGT. The CDR3 spans 15 residues. CDR3 amino acids: CASSIGLAVYNEQFF. CDR3 coding DNA: TGTGCCAGCAGTATCGGACTAGCGGTATACAATGAGCAGTTCTTC.

V gene TRBV20-1 combines with J gene TRBJ2-1; 7 bases agree with TRBD2. J gave up 4 bases and V 0 bases, and 3 bases lay outside the gene matches. The V gene's germline CDR1 is DFQATT and CDR2 SNEGSKA (reference sequence). The CDR3 has 14 amino acids. The CDR3 DNA sequence: TGCAGTGCTAGAGAGGCGGGAGCGTACAATGAGCAGTTCTTC. It codes for CSAREAGAYNEQFF.

V and J are TRBV3-1 and TRBJ1-1, with D perhaps TRBD1 (5 bases). The CDR3 contains 15 residues. The germline V and J ends were trimmed by 4 bases and 4 bases, with 16 bases remaining between them. Germline CDR1 reads LGHDT; CDR2 reads YNNKEL (reference sequence). The CDR3 here is CASSPLWGESTEAFF. CDR3 DNA sequence: TGTGCCAGCAGCCCTCTATGGGGGGAGAGCACTGAAGCTTTCTTT.

This clonotype came up many times. The V gene is TRBV7-9, the J gene TRBJ1-1, with 9 bases identical to TRBD1. The CDR3 consists of 12 residues. J was trimmed by 10 bases and V by 10 bases; bases with no gene match: 10. Germline V lookup: CDR1 SEHNR, CDR2 FQNEAQ (reference sequence). The CDR3 reads CATRGMDRGAFF. The CDR3 DNA reads TGTGCCACCCGGGGGATGGACAGGGGAGCTTTCTTT. The full variable domain, completed using reference TRBV7-9 and TRBJ1-1, is DTGVSQNPRHKITKRGQNVTFRCDPISEHNRLYWYRQTLGQGPEFLTYFQNEAQLEKSRLLSDRFSAERPKGSFSTLEIQRTEQGDSAMYLCATRGMDRGAFFGQGTRLTVV.

This clonotype was seen a few times. The genes are TRBV10-2 and TRBJ2-5, with unresolved D. Trimming took off 0 bases at V and 3 bases at J, with 2 bases between the two ends. CDR1 and CDR2 from the germline V gene are WSHSY and SAAADI. The CDR3 runs 12 residues. The CDR3 here is CASSESEETQYF. CDR3 nucleotide sequence: TGCGCCAGCAGTGAGTCGGAAGAGACCCAGTACTTC.

This clonotype was seen at least ten times. This chain uses TRBV12-3 or TRBV12-4 with TRBJ2-7; perhaps D is TRBD1 or TRBD2 (5 bases each). This CDR3 contains 14 residues. With 0 bases removed from V and 3 bases from J, the gap between germline ends came to 9 bases. Here the CDR3 DNA reads TGTGCCAGCAGTTTAGCGGGACCCCACTACGAGCAGTACTTC. Its translation is CASSLAGPHYEQYF.

The chain is built from TRBV6-5 and TRBJ2-1; D is unresolved. Trimming cost V 2 bases and J 4 bases, with 12 bases left between them. The CDR3 is made up of 15 amino acids. Germline V gives CDR1 MNHEY, CDR2 SVGAGI. CDR3 bases: TGTGCCAGCAGTTACCGCGTGGTAGATTACAATGAGCAGTTCTTC. It is translated as CASSYRVVDYNEQFF.

This clonotype has ten or more counts. The gene calls are TRBV12-3 or TRBV12-4 and TRBJ1-2; weak D call: TRBD1 (6 bases). The CDR3 runs 13 residues. The V end lost 6 bases, the J end lost 5 bases, and 13 bases lay between the germline ends. CDR3 amino acids: CASSLGGAYGYTF. The CDR3 DNA reads as TGTGCCAGCAGCCTGGGGGGGGCATATGGCTACACCTTC.

The chain has TRBV7-8 and TRBJ1-1, with D tentatively TRBD1 (6 bases). Germline loops: CDR1 SGHVS, CDR2 FQNEAQ. Trimming shortened V by 2 bases and J by 1 base, and 11 bases separated the two germline ends. CDR3 length equals 15 residues. The CDR3 sequence: CASSLLAGENTEAFF. The CDR3 bases are TGTGCCAGCAGCTTACTGGCAGGGGAGAACACTGAAGCTTTCTTT.

In its sample, this clonotype was seen a few times. This chain links TRBV12-3 or TRBV12-4 with TRBJ2-7; no clear D gene. Trimming left V 2 bases short and J 2 bases short, with 7 bases between. CDR3 length: 13 residues. The CDR3 is CASSLYTTYEQYF. The CDR3, as DNA: TGTGCCAGCAGTTTATACACCACCTACGAGCAGTACTTC.

Only a few counts were recorded for this clonotype. V and J are TRBV12-3 or TRBV12-4 and TRBJ2-2, with 10 bases lining up with TRBD1. The CDR3 has 15 amino acids. V lost 6 bases, J lost 1 base, and 2 bases stayed unmatched. CDR3 protein: CASRGTGENTGELFF. CDR3 DNA sequence: TGTGCCAGCAGGGGGACAGGGGAGAACACCGGGGAGCTGTTTTTT.

The J gene is TRBJ2-2, the V gene TRBV6-5; D call uncertain. Germline CDR1 is MNHEY and CDR2 is SVGAGI. This CDR3 region has 16 residues. Trimming removed 0 bases at V and 5 bases at J, with 13 bases between. The CDR3 nucleotides read TGTGCCAGCAGTTACTCGATTCCCCCGTTGACCGGGGAGCTGTTTTTT. Its translation is CASSYSIPPLTGELFF.